This is a list of T cell receptor beta chains from one sample in a study of lymphopenia after photon versus proton radiotherapy. The repertoire was sequenced with immunoSEQ multiplex PCR; TCRdb's copy has only in-frame clones and lacks some. The data contain 30,000 to 40,000 clones, approximately 87% of them seen just once; the ten biggest clones take up more than 14%. The sequencing here drew on peripheral blood, taken from a patient treated with proton-based radiotherapy. These receptors all come from an older woman with pancreatic cancer. The CDR3 runs from the conserved cysteine through the conserved F or W. The D gene is left open where the match is weak. The listing skips clone size in some rows; elsewhere it reads once, few, many or a size class.

few,TRBJ2-1,TRBD2,TRBV4-1,TGCGCCAGCAGCCAAGAGATAGCGGGAAGTGCAAGGGCCTACAATGAGCAGTTCTTC,CASSQEIAGSARAYNEQFF
-,TRBJ2-5,-,TRBV5-1,TGCGCCAGCAGTTCACAGGGTTACGAGACCCAGTACTTC,CASSSQGYETQYF
-,TRBJ1-5,-,TRBV30,TGTGCCTGGAGTGTACCGGCACAGGCGACTAATCAGCCCCAGCATTTT,CAWSVPAQATNQPQHF
-,TRBJ1-6,-,TRBV25-1,TGTGCCAGCAGTGCTACACAGGGATATAATTCACCCCTCCACTTT,CASSATQGYNSPLHF
few,TRBJ1-5,-,TRBV18,TGTGCCAGCTCACGTTCGAGGACAGAGGACAATCAGCCCCAGCATTTT,CASSRSRTEDNQPQHF
-,TRBJ2-7,TRBD2,TRBV5-1,TGCGCCAGCAGCTTTCAGACTAGCGGGACCTACGAGCAGTACTTC,CASSFQTSGTYEQYF
-,TRBJ2-7,-,TRBV11-1,TGTGCCAGCAGCTTAGGCGGGACAAGGGCCTACGAGCAGTACTTC,CASSLGGTRAYEQYF
-,TRBJ2-7,-,TRBV28,TGTGCCAGCACCTTATGGGAGGAGGACGAGCAGTACTTC,CASTLWEEDEQYF
-,TRBJ2-3,TRBD2,TRBV7-9,TGTGCCAGCAGCTTAGCGCAGGGTAGCGGGAAGGTGACGCAGTATTTT,CASSLAQGSGKVTQYF
-,TRBJ1-4,-,TRBV18,TGTGCCAGCTCACCCCAGCCCGAATCGGGTGAAAAACTGTTTTTT,CASSPQPESGEKLFF
-,TRBJ2-3,-,TRBV19,TGTGCCAGTAGTACCGGGACTCTTACTAGCACAGATACGCAGTATTTT,CASSTGTLTSTDTQYF
once,TRBJ1-1,-,TRBV7-9,TGTGCCAGCAGCTTTGGAGGATCCACTGAAGCTTTCTTT,CASSFGGSTEAFF
-,TRBJ1-2,-,TRBV7-2,TGTGCCAGCAACCTGAGGGGGTTTTGGTATGGCTACACCTTC,CASNLRGFWYGYTF
-,TRBJ1-2,-,TRBV27,TGTGCCAGCAGTTATGGACTAGGGCGGACCTATGGCTACACCTTC,CASSYGLGRTYGYTF
-,TRBJ2-7,-,TRBV11-3,TGTGCCAGCAGCCCGCGAGCGGACGGTGGGAGCGAGCAGTACTTC,CASSPRADGGSEQYF
-,TRBJ2-6,-,TRBV4-1,TGCGCCAGCAGCCAAGATAGGGCCGCTACATGGCCTGGGGCCAACGTCCTGACTTTC,CASSQDRAATWPGANVLTF
-,TRBJ2-2,-,TRBV7-7,TGTGCTAGCGCCTCGAGCGTGGGCGGGGAGCTGTTTTTT,CASASSVGGELFF
-,TRBJ1-3,-,TRBV28,TGTGCCAGCAGCTGGGCAGGGAGCTCTGGAAACACCATATATTTT,CASSWAGSSGNTIYF
-,TRBJ1-3,TRBD1,TRBV6-7,TGTGCCAGCAGTTATCCGGGACAGGGACCCACCATATATTTT,CASSYPGQGPTIYF
-,TRBJ2-7,TRBD1,TRBV28,TGTGCCAGCAGGGAAGGGGGCTCCTCCTACGAGCAGTACTTC,CASREGGSSYEQYF
-,TRBJ1-5,-,TRBV28,TGTGCCAGCAGTTTTCAGCCCCAGCATTTT,CASSFQPQHF
-,TRBJ2-7,TRBD1,TRBV5-1,TGCGCCAGCAGCTTAGGGGGCTCCTCCTACGAGCAGTACTTC,CASSLGGSSYEQYF
-,TRBJ1-4,TRBD1,TRBV5-6,TGTGCCAGCAGCTTTACTCGGGACAGGGCCCGAAATGAAAAACTGTTTTTT,CASSFTRDRARNEKLFF
-,TRBJ1-1,-,TRBV19,TGTGCCAGTAGTACGACAGTGAACACTGAAGCTTTCTTT,CASSTTVNTEAFF
-,TRBJ2-5,TRBD1,TRBV28,TGTGCCAGCAGTCGCCCCAGGGGGCGAGGAGAGACCCAGTACTTC,CASSRPRGRGETQYF
-,TRBJ2-2,-,TRBV9,TGTGCCAGCAGCCCCTCCGGAGGGGGCTTTGGCGGGGAGCTGTTTTTT,CASSPSGGGFGGELFF
-,TRBJ2-7,TRBD2,TRBV7-3,TGTGCCAGCAGCTTAACTAGCGGGAGCTCCTACGAGCAGTACTTC,CASSLTSGSSYEQYF
-,TRBJ2-1,-,TRBV4-1,TGCGCCAGCAGCCAGTCTCTAGGAAATGAGCAGTTCTTC,CASSQSLGNEQFF
-,TRBJ2-3,-,TRBV10-3,TGTGCCATCAGTGGAGCGGGCAACACAGATACGCAGTATTTT,CAISGAGNTDTQYF
-,TRBJ1-3,-,TRBV4-3,TGCGCCAGCAGCCAAGAAGGGGGAAGCTCTGGAAACACCATATATTTT,CASSQEGGSSGNTIYF
few,TRBJ1-4,-,TRBV29-1,TGCAGCGTTTTGGATGAAAAACTGTTTTTT,CSVLDEKLFF
-,TRBJ2-7,TRBD1,TRBV2,TGTGCCAGCAGCCACACCGCGACAGGGGTAGTGGACGAGCAGTACTTC,CASSHTATGVVDEQYF
-,TRBJ2-1,TRBD2,TRBV18,TGTGCCAGCTCACCTCCGACTAGCGGGAGTAAGCGCGACAATGAGCAGTTCTTC,CASSPPTSGSKRDNEQFF